The clone carrying this TCR beta chain was detected only a few times. This sample was taken from a study of blood T cell repertoires in COVID-19. Here immunoSEQ multiplex PCR was the method, and the copy in TCRdb shows in-frame clones only, minus some. The repertoire holds 200,000 to 300,000 clones, with around 89% as singletons. The germline gives CDR1 SGHTA, CDR2 FQGNSA. V lost 5 bases and J lost 2; bases outside the gene matches: 5. This CDR3 is 15 amino acids long. The rearrangement links TRBV7-2 to TRBJ2-2; 7 nucleotides align to TRBD1. This sequence was found in a woman in her twenties or thirties who had recovered from COVID-19. Sequenced material: PBMCs or T cells enriched from blood (not recorded which). The CDR3 is CASSLRQGNTGELFF. The CDR3 DNA is TGTGCCAGCAGCCTCAGACAGGGAAACACCGGGGAGCTGTTTTTT.